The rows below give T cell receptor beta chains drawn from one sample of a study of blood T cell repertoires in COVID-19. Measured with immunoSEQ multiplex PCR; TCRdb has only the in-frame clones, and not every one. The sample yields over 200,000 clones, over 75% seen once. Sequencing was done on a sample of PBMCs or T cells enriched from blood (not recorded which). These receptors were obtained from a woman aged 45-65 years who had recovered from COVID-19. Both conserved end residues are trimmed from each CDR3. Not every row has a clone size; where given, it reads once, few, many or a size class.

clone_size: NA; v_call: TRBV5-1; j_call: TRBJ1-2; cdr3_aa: ASSFKSGTLDGYT
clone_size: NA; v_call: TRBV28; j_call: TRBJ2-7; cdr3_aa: ASSLSRGLSEQY
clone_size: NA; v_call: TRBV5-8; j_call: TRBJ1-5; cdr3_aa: ASSSGQGLNQPQH
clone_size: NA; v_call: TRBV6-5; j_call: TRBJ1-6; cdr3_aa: ASSRGANNSPLH
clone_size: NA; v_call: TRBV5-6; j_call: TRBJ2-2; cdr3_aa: ASSYLDTGELF
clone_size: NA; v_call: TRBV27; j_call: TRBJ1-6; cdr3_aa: ASSRLDRVYNSPLH
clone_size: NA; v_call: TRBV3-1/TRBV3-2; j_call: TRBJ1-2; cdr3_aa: ASSQGGNYGYT
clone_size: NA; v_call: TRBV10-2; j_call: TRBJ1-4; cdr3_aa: ATWGGGEKLF
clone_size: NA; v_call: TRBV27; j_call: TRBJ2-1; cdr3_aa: ASREATSGRTYNEQF
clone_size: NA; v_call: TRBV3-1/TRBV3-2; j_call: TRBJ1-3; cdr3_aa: ASSQETAIY
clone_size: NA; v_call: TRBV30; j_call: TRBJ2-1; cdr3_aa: AWRTGGGNEQF
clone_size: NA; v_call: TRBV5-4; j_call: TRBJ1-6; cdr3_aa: ASSLDRAVSPLH
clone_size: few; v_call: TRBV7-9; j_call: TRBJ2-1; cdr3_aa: ASSLSQGQF
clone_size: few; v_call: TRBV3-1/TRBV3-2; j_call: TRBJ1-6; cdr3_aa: ASSQDFPPYYSPLH
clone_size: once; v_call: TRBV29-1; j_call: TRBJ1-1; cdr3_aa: SGLSGMGGAF
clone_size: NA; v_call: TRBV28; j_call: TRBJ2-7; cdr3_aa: ASTLPGAYEQY